This entry describes one T cell receptor beta chain. Its antigen is not known. The sample belongs to a study of identical twins. Trimming left V 1 base short and J 5 bases short, with 21 bases between. Germline loops: CDR1 MNHEY, CDR2 SMNVEV (reference sequence). The CDR3 runs to 17 residues. TCRdb reanalysed the 5' RACE reads using MiXCR and keeps one entry per CDR3 protein. The sample consists of a few hundred thousand distinct CDR3 sequences, roughly 20% of them appearing once. General study findings and limits: Twins' excess sharing was less marked for out-of-frame beta sequences. Fewer insertions characterized abundant cord blood beta clonotypes, whereas memory repertoires showed none.

The J gene is TRBJ2-7, the V gene TRBV27; possibly TRBD2 for D (6 bases). The sequence was collected from a man in his forties or fifties in good health. The sample comprised naive T cells sorted from blood. This CDR3 is CASSLLSGGTGVNEQYF. The DNA for the CDR3 is TGTGCCAGCAGTTTATTGTCTGGCGGGACCGGCGTTAACGAGCAGTACTTC.